Presented here are 9 T cell receptor beta chains from one specimen sequenced in a study of human T cells and chemical hapten exposure (dated by TCRdb to the early 2020s). Interpreted using the paper, the time point label stands for: patch test 2, 6 weeks after DPC sensitization. The intended sense of this specimen's treatment or condition label: therapeutic diphenylcyclopropenone sensitization with weekly scalp DPC. Preparation of the library involved RACE. The listed sequencing device is NextSeq 500. TCRdb redid the processing of the public reads, applying fastp at Q25 and MiXCR, and retained in-frame beta chains. Entries are consolidated by CDR3 protein sequence, retaining the most common genes and DNA. The sample table holds around 360,000 distinct CDR3 sequences, of which roughly 6% were seen once. The leading ten clones occupy roughly 5.4% of the sample. The source material was whole blood, sampled in connection with sensitization to the hapten diphenylcyclopropenone (DPC). The source is a woman aged 18-29 years with alopecia areata. Some clones in this sample may be carry-over from other donors' samples.

This clonotype was seen at least ten times. V and J are TRBV6-1 and TRBJ1-1, with D possibly TRBD1 on 5 matching bases. CDR3 size: 13 residues. Trimming took 6 bases from V and 4 from J, leaving 12 bases between them. From germline, CDR1 is MNHNS and CDR2 SASEGT. DNA of the CDR3: TGTGCCAGCAGGCGACTGGACACCACTGAAGCTTTCTTT. Translation: CASRRLDTTEAFF.

The J gene is TRBJ2-3, the V gene TRBV25-1, with 9 nucleotides matching TRBD2. The V segment lost 4 bases and the J segment 3 bases; nucleotides outside the gene matches: 11. The germline CDR1 and CDR2 sequences are MGHDK and SYGVNS. The CDR3 is made up of 17 amino acids. This CDR3 reads CASSGSVPGLATDTQYF. DNA for the CDR3: TGTGCCAGCAGTGGCTCTGTACCGGGACTAGCTACAGATACGCAGTATTTT.

The sample holds many counts of this clonotype. The J gene is TRBJ1-3, the V gene TRBV12-3 or TRBV12-4; D is uncertain. There are 12 residues in the CDR3. Trimming removed 1 base at V and 4 bases at J, with 2 bases between. The CDR3 loop reads CASSLEGNTIYF. In DNA form, the CDR3 reads TGTGCCAGCAGTTTAGAGGGAAACACCATATATTTT.

The table lists this clonotype with many counts. The rearrangement uses TRBV7-9 and TRBJ2-3, with unresolved D. Trimming stripped 4 bases from V and 0 bases from J, with 11 bases between. Germline lookup yields CDR1 SEHNR and CDR2 FQNEAQ (reference sequence). The CDR3 is 15 residues long. The CDR3 sequence: CASSSRTDSTDTQYF. The CDR3 region has the DNA TGTGCCAGCAGCTCCCGGACGGATAGCACAGATACGCAGTATTTT.

This clonotype was counted between two and nine times. The CDR3 is CASSFGGADGGEQFF. The CDR3 DNA follows: TGTGCCAGCAGCTTCGGCGGGGCTGATGGAGGGGAGCAGTTCTTC. This chain connects TRBV7-3 to TRBJ2-1, with D possibly matching TRBD2 (6 bases). The germline V gene has CDR1 SGHTA and CDR2 FQGTGA. Trimming removed 3 bases at V and 10 bases at J, with 19 bases between. The CDR3 covers 15 residues.

This clonotype was seen many times. The chain carries TRBV6-5 and TRBJ1-1, with 7 bases identical to TRBD1. J gave up 8 bases and V 4 bases, and 16 bases lay outside the gene matches. Germline lookup yields CDR1 MNHEY and CDR2 SVGAGI. This CDR3 is built from 16 residues. The DNA for the CDR3 is TGTGCCAGCAGTTCCTTACCGTGGGGTGGACAGGTGGAAGCTTTCTTT. Amino acids: CASSSLPWGGQVEAFF.

The chain uses TRBV12-3 or TRBV12-4 and TRBJ1-2; D remains unclear. V was pared by 3 bases and J by 4 bases, with 12 bases between. This CDR3 contains 14 residues. The CDR3, as DNA: TGTGCCAGCAGTTTTACCCAAACAGCCTATGGCTACACCTTC. Its protein is CASSFTQTAYGYTF.

This chain links TRBV6-2 or TRBV6-3 with TRBJ2-1, with 8 bases matching TRBD2. This CDR3 has 16 residues. V lost 1 base and J lost 0; bases outside the gene matches: 2. The V gene's germline CDR1 is MNHEY and CDR2 SVGEGT. This CDR3 is CASSYFGTSSYNEQFF. The CDR3 DNA sequence: TGTGCCAGCAGTTACTTTGGGACTAGCTCCTACAATGAGCAGTTCTTC.

This clonotype was seen many times. The chain combines TRBV29-1 with TRBJ1-2; no definite D call. Trimming shortened V by 2 bases and J by 3 bases, and 7 bases separated the two germline ends. Germline assignment: CDR1 SQVTM and CDR2 ANQGSEA. The CDR3 has 12 amino acids. The CDR3 DNA reads TGCAGCGTTGAAAAGGTTGACTATGGCTACACCTTC. Protein: CSVEKVDYGYTF.